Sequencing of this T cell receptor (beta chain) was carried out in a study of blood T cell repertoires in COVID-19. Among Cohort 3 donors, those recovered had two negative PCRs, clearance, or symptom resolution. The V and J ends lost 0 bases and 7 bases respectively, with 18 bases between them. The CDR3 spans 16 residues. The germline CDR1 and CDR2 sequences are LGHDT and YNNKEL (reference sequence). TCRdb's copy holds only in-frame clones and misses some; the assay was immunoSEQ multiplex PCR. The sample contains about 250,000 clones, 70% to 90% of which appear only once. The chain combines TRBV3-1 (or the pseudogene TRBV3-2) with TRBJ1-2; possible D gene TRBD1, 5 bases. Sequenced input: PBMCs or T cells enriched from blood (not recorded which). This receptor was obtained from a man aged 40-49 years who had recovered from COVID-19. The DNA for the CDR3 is TGTGCCAGCAGCCAAGATCTGGCAGGGCGTACGAGTGGCTACACCTTC. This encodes CASSQDLAGRTSGYTF.